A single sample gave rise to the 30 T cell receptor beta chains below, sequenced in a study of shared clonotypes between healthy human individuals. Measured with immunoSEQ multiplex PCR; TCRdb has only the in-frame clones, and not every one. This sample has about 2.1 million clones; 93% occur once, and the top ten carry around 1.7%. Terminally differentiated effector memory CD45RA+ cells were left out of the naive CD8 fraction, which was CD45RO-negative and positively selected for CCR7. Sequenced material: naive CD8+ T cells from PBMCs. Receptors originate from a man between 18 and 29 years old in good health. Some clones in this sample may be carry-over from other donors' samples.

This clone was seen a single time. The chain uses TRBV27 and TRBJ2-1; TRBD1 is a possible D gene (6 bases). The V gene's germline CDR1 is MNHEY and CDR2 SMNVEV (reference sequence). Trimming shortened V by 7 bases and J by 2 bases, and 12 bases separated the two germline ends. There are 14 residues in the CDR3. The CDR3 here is CASTKGGTYNEQFF. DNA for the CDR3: TGTGCCAGCACGAAAGGGGGAACCTACAATGAGCAGTTCTTC.

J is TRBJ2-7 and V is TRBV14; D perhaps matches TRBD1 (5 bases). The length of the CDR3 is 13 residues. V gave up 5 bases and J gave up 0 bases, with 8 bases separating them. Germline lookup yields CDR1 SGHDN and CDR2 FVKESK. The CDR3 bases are TGTGCCAGCAGCTCCAGGGTCTCCTACGAGCAGTACTTC. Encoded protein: CASSSRVSYEQYF. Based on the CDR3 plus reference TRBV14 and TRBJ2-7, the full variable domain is EAGVTQFPSHSVIEKGQTVTLRCDPISGHDNLYWYRRVMGKEIKFLLHFVKESKQDESGMPNNRFLAERTGGTYSTLKVQPAELEDSGVYFCASSSRVSYEQYFGPGTRLTVT.

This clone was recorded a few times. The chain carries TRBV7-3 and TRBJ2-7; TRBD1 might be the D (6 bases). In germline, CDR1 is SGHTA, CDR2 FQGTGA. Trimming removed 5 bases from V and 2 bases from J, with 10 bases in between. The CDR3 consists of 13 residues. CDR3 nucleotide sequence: TGTGCCAGCAGCCTTGCAGGGGCCTACGAGCAGTACTTC. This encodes CASSLAGAYEQYF.

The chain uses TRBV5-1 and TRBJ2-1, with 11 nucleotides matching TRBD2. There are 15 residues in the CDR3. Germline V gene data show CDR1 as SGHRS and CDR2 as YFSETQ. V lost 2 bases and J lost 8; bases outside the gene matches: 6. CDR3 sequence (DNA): TGCGCCAGCAGCTTTACTAGCGGGAGCGGCGATGAGCAGTTCTTC. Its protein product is CASSFTSGSGDEQFF.

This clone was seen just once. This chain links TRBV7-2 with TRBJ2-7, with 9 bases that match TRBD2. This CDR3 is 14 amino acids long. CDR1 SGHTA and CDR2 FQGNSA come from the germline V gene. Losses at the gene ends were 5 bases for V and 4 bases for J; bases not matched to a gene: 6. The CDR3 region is CASSLMGLAYEQYF. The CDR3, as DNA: TGTGCCAGCAGCCTTATGGGACTAGCTTACGAGCAGTACTTC.

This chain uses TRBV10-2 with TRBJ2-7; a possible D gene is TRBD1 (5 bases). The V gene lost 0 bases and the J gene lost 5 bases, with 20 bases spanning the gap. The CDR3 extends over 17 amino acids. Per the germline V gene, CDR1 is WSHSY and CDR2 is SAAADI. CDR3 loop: CASSESVGTGSSDEQYF. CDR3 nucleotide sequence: TGCGCCAGCAGTGAGTCGGTGGGTACAGGATCAAGTGACGAGCAGTACTTC.

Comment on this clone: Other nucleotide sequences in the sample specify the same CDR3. The CDR3 sequence is CASSVDAGAEAFF. The CDR3 region has the DNA TGTGCCAGCAGCGTAGACGCCGGCGCTGAAGCTTTCTTT. V and J are TRBV9 and TRBJ1-1; D call uncertain. The CDR3 sequence is 13 residues long. CDR1 is SGDLS and CDR2 is YYNGEE in the germline V gene. V was trimmed by 0 bases and J by 6 bases, leaving 9 bases between them.

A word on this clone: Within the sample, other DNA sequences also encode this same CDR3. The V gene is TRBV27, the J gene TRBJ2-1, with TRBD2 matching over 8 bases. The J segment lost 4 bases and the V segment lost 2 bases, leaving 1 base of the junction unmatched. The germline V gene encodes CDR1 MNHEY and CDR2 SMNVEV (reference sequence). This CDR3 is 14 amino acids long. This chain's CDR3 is CASSLQRGYNEQFF. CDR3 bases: TGTGCCAGCAGTTTACAGCGGGGGTACAATGAGCAGTTCTTC.

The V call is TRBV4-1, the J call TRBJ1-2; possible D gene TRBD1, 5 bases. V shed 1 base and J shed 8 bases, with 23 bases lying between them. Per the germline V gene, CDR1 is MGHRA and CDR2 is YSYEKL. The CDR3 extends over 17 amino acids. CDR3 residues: CASSQVRRDGAPLGYTF. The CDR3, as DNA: TGCGCCAGCAGCCAAGTTCGTAGAGACGGGGCCCCTCTGGGCTACACCTTC.

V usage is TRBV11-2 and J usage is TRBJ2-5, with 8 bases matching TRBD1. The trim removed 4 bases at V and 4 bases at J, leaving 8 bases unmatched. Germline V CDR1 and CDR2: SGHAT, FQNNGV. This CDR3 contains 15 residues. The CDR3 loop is CASSSPGQGRETQYF. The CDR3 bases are TGTGCCAGCAGCTCCCCCGGACAGGGTAGAGAGACCCAGTACTTC. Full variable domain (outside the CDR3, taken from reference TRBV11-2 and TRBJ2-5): EAGVAQSPRYKIIEKRQSVAFWCNPISGHATLYWYQQILGQGPKLLIQFQNNGVVDDSQLPKDRFSAERLKGVDSTLKIQPAKLEDSAVYLCASSSPGQGRETQYFGPGTRLLVL.

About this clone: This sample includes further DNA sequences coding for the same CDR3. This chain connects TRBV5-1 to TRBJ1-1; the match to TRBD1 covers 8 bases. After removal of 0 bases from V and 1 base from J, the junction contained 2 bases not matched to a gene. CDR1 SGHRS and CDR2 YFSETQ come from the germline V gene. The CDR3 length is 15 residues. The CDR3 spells CASSLAGTGNTEAFF. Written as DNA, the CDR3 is TGCGCCAGCAGCTTGGCCGGGACAGGGAACACTGAAGCTTTCTTT.

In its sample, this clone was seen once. In nucleotides, the CDR3 is TGTGCCAGCAGCCTGGGACTAGCGCCCTCCTACAATGAGCAGTTCTTC. Encoded protein: CASSLGLAPSYNEQFF. The gene calls are TRBV7-2 and TRBJ2-1; TRBD2 matches at 10 bases. The CDR3 covers 16 residues. J lost 0 bases, V lost 5 bases, and 4 bases had no gene match. The germline gives CDR1 SGHTA, CDR2 FQGNSA.

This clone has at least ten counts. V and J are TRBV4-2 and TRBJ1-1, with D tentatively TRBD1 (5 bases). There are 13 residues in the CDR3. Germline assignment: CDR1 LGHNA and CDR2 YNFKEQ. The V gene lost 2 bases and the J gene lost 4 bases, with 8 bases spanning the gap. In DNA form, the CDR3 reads TGTGCCAGCAGCCAAATAGACAGCACTGAAGCTTTCTTT. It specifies CASSQIDSTEAFF.

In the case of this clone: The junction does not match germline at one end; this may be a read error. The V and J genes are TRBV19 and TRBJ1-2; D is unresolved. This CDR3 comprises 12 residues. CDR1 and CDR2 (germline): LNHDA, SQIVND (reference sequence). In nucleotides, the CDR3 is TGTGCCAGTAGTATAGGTCAGCGGAGGTTCGCCTTC. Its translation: CASSIGQRRFAF. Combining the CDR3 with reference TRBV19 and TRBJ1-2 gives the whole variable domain DGGITQSPKYLFRKEGQNVTLSCEQNLNHDAMYWYRQDPGQGLRLIYYSQIVNDFQKGDIAEGYSVSREKKESFPLTVTSAQKNPTAFYLCASSIGQRRFAFGSGTRLTVV.

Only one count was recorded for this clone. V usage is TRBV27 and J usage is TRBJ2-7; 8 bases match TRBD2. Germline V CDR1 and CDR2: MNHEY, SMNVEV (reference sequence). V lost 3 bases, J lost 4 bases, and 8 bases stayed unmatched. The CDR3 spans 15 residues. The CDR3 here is CASSLRLAKPYEQYF. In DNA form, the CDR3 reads TGTGCCAGCAGTTTGCGACTAGCGAAACCTTACGAGCAGTACTTC.

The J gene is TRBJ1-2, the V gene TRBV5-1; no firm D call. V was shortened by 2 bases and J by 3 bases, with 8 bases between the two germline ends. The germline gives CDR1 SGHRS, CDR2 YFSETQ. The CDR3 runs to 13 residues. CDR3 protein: CASSFNGDYGYTF. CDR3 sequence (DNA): TGCGCCAGCAGCTTCAACGGGGACTATGGCTACACCTTC. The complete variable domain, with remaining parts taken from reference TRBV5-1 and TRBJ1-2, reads KAGVTQTPRYLIKTRGQQVTLSCSPISGHRSVSWYQQTPGQGLQFLFEYFSETQRNKGNFPGRFSGRQFSNSRSEMNVSTLELGDSALYLCASSFNGDYGYTFGSGTRLTVV.

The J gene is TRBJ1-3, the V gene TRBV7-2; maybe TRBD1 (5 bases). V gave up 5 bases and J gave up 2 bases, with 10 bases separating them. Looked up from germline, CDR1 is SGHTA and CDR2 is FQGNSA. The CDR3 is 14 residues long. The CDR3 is CASSQRGTGNTIYF. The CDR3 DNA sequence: TGTGCCAGCAGCCAAAGGGGAACTGGAAACACCATATATTTT.

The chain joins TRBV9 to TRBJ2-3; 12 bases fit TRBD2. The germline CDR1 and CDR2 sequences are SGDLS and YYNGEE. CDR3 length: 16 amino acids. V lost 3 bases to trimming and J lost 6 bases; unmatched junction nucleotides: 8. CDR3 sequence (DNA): TGTGCCAGCAGCGAGGGAGGACTAGCGGGACCTGATACGCAGTATTTT. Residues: CASSEGGLAGPDTQYF.

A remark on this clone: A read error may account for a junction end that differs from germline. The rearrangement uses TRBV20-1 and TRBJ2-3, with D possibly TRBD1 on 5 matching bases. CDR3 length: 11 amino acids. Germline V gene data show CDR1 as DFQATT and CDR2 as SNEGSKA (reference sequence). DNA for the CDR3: TGCAGTGTTAGACCAGGGGATACGCAGTATTTT. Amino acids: CSVRPGDTQYF.

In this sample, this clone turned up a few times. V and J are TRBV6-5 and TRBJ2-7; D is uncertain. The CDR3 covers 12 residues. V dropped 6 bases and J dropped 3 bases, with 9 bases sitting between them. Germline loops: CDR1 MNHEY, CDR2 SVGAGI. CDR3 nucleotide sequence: TGTGCCAGCAGAACCGGTGGCTACGAGCAGTACTTC. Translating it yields CASRTGGYEQYF.

In nucleotides, the CDR3 is TGTGCCAGCAGCTTAAGGCTAGCGGGAGAAAGGGACGAGCAGTACTTC. It translates to CASSLRLAGERDEQYF. V is TRBV7-9 and J is TRBJ2-7, with 10 bases that match TRBD2. V dropped 2 bases and J dropped 5; count of bases not matched to a gene: 9. Per the germline V gene, CDR1 is SEHNR and CDR2 is FQNEAQ (reference sequence). The CDR3 spans 16 residues.

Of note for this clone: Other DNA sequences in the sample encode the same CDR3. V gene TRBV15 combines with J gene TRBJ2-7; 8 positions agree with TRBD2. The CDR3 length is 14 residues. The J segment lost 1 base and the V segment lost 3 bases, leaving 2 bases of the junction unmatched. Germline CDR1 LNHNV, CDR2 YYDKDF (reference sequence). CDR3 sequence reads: CATSSGTSSYEQYF. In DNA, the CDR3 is TGTGCCACCAGCAGCGGGACTAGTTCCTACGAGCAGTACTTC.

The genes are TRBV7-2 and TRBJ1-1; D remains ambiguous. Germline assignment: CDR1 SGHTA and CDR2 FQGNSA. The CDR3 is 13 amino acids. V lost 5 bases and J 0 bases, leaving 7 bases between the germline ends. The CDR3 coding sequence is TGTGCCAGCAGCGTATGGATGAACACTGAAGCTTTCTTT. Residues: CASSVWMNTEAFF. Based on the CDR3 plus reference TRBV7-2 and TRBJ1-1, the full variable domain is GAGVSQSPSNKVTEKGKDVELRCDPISGHTALYWYRQSLGQGLEFLIYFQGNSAPDKSGLPSDRFSAERTGGSVSTLTIQRTQQEDSAVYLCASSVWMNTEAFFGQGTRLTVV.

The CDR3 bases are TGCAGCGCCAGGACAGGGGGTTACGAGCAGTACTTC. It codes for CSARTGGYEQYF. The chain uses TRBV29-1 and TRBJ2-5; 10 nucleotides agree with TRBD1. The J call may not be correct, given that the DNA end is closer to TRBJ2-7. The CDR3 is 12 amino acids. Germline-derived CDR1 and CDR2 are SQVTM and ANQGSEA.

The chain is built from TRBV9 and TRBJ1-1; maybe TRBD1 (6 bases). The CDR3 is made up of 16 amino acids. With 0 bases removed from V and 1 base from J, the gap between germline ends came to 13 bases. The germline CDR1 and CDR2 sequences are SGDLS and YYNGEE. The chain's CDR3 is CASSVVGEGENTEAFF. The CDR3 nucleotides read TGTGCCAGCAGCGTAGTTGGGGAGGGGGAGAACACTGAAGCTTTCTTT.

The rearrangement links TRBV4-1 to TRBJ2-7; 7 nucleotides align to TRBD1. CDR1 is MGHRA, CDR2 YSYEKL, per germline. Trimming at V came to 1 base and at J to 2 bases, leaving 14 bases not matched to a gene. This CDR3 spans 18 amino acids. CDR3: CASSQGGGRGTYTYEQYF. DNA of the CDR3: TGCGCCAGCAGCCAAGGAGGGGGCAGGGGGACCTATACCTACGAGCAGTACTTC.

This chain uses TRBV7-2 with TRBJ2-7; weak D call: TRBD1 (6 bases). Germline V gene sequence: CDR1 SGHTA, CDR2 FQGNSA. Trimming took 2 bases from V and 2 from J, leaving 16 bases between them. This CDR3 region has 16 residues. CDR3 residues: CASSLSRRGLAYEQYF. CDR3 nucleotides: TGTGCCAGCAGCTTAAGCCGCAGGGGTCTGGCCTACGAGCAGTACTTC.

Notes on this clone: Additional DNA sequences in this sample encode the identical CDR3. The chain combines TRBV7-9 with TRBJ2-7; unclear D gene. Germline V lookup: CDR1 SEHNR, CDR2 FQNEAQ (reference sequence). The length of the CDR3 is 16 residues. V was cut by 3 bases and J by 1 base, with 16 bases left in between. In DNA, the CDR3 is TGTGCCAGCAGCTTTAGTCGGGCAGGTGGTTCCTACGAGCAGTACTTC. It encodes CASSFSRAGGSYEQYF.

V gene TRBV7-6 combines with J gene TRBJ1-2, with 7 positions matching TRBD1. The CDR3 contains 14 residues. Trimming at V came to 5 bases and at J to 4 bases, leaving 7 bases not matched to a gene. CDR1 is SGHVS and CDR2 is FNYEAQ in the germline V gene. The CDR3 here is CASSPQGSAYGYTF. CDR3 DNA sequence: TGTGCCAGCAGCCCACAGGGGTCTGCCTATGGCTACACCTTC.

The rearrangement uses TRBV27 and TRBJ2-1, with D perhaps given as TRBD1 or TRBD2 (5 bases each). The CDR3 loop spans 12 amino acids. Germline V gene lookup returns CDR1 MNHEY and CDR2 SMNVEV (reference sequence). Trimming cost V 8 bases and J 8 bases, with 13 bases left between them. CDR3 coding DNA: TGTGCCAGCCGTACCGGGGCCCATGAGCAGTTCTTC. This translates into CASRTGAHEQFF.